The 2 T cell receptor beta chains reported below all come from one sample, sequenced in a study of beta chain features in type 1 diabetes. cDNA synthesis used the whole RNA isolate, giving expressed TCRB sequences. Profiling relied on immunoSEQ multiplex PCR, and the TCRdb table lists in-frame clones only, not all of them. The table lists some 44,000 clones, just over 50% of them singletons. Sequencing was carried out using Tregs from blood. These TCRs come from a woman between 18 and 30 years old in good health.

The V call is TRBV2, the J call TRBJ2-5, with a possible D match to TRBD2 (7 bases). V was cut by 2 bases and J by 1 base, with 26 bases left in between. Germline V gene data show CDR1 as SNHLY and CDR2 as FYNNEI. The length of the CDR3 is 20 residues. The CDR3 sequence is CASSETGSSLDRGAQETQYF. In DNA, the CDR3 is TGTGCCAGCAGTGAAACAGGTAGCAGCTTGGACCGGGGGGCCCAAGAGACCCAGTACTTC.

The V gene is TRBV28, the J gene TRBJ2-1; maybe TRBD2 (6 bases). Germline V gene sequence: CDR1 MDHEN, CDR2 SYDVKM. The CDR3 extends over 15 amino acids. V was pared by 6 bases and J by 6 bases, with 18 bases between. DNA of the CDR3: TGTGCCAGCAGCCCCTCCCGACTAGTTGTCAATGAGCAGTTCTTC. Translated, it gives CASSPSRLVVNEQFF.